The 5 T cell receptor beta chains listed next were all sequenced from one sample in a study of shared clonotypes between healthy human individuals. Data came from immunoSEQ multiplex PCR; TCRdb stores just in-frame clones and leaves some out. The sample shows roughly 1,500,000 clones, around 98.5% of them seen only once. Sequencing was performed on naive CD4+ T cells sorted from blood. Noted subset: CD45RA+ positively selected. The receptors were sampled from a man aged 25-40 years in good health.

The chain employs TRBV7-2 and TRBJ2-6; D unresolved. This CDR3 is 15 amino acids long. The V end lost 3 bases, the J end lost 2 bases, and 8 bases lay between the germline ends. CDR1 and CDR2 (germline): SGHTA, FQGNSA. The CDR3 sequence is CASSFFATGANVLTF. In DNA, the CDR3 is TGTGCCAGCAGCTTTTTCGCCACTGGGGCCAACGTCCTGACTTTC.

The chain has TRBV28 and TRBJ2-3; tentative D call: TRBD1 (5 bases). Trimming took off 2 bases at V and 1 base at J, with 10 bases between the two ends. The V gene's germline CDR1 is MDHEN and CDR2 SYDVKM. The CDR3 sequence is 15 residues long. The CDR3 DNA reads TGTGCCAGCAGTTTAGTAGGGGTGGGCACAGATACGCAGTATTTT. Its protein is CASSLVGVGTDTQYF.

The chain joins TRBV11-2 to TRBJ2-1; no definite D call. Germline V gene lookup returns CDR1 SGHAT and CDR2 FQNNGV. The germline V and J ends were trimmed by 3 bases and 10 bases, with 10 bases remaining between them. This CDR3 contains 12 residues. The CDR3 protein is CASSFPRAEQFF. The CDR3 nucleotides read TGTGCCAGCAGCTTTCCCCGGGCAGAGCAGTTCTTC. The entire variable domain, with the rest obtained from reference TRBV11-2 and TRBJ2-1, is as follows: EAGVAQSPRYKIIEKRQSVAFWCNPISGHATLYWYQQILGQGPKLLIQFQNNGVVDDSQLPKDRFSAERLKGVDSTLKIQPAKLEDSAVYLCASSFPRAEQFFGPGTRLTVL.

This CDR3 reads CASRLRQGTNTDTQYF. The CDR3 region has the DNA TGTGCCAGCAGGCTACGACAGGGGACCAACACAGATACGCAGTATTTT. The gene calls are TRBV11-3 and TRBJ2-3, with 8 nucleotides matching TRBD1. The trim removed 6 bases at V and 2 bases at J, leaving 10 bases unmatched. The CDR3 is 16 amino acids. Germline V gene lookup returns CDR1 SGHNT and CDR2 YENEEA.

The rearrangement links TRBV14 to TRBJ2-1; a weak D match, TRBD2 (6 bases). V dropped 3 bases and J dropped 6 bases, with 18 bases sitting between them. The CDR3 has 16 residues. Germline V lookup: CDR1 SGHDN, CDR2 FVKESK. CDR3 nucleotides: TGTGCCAGCAGCCAGGTGGGCGGGATGGGACTCAATGAGCAGTTCTTC. Amino acids: CASSQVGGMGLNEQFF.